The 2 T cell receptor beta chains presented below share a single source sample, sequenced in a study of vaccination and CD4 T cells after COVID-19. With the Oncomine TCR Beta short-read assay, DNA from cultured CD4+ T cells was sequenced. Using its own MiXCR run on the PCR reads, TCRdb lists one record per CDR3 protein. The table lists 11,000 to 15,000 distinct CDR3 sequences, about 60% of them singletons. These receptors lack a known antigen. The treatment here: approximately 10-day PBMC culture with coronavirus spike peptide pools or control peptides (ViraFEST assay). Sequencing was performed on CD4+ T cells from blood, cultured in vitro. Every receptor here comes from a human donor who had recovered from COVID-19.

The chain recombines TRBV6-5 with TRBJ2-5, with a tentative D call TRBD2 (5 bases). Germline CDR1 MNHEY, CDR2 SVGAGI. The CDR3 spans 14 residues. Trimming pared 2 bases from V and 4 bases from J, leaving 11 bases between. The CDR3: CASSYGLSGETQYF. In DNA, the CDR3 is TGTGCCAGCAGTTACGGTCTGAGCGGAGAGACCCAGTACTTC.

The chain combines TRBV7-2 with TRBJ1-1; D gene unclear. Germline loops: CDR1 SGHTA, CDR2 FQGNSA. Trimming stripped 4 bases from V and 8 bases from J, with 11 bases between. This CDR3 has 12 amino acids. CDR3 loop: CASSSSAREAFF. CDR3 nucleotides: TGTGCCAGCAGCTCATCCGCTAGGGAAGCTTTCTTT.